This T cell receptor (beta chain) was sequenced during a study of siplizumab effects on memory and regulatory T cells. Overall study findings and caveats: With siplizumab, cumulative frequency of CD4+ memory-derived alloreactive sequences dropped significantly.

Each sample contributed about 10^5 TCR templates to the assay. Measured with immunoSEQ multiplex PCR; TCRdb has only the in-frame clones, and not every one. The data contain about 82,000 clones, around 90% of them singletons. This CDR3 has 11 residues. Germline V CDR1 and CDR2: DFQATT, SNEGSKA (reference sequence). The V end was cut by 3 bases, the J end by 9 bases, with 9 bases between. As concerns this clone: What it recognizes is unknown.

The TCR comes from a human donor in good health. The sequenced material came from Tregs sorted from blood. The V gene is TRBV20-1, the J gene TRBJ2-1; tentative D call: TRBD2 (5 bases). CDR3 in DNA: TGCAGTGCTAGTCTAGCCGGTGAGCAGTTCTTC. Residues: CSASLAGEQFF.